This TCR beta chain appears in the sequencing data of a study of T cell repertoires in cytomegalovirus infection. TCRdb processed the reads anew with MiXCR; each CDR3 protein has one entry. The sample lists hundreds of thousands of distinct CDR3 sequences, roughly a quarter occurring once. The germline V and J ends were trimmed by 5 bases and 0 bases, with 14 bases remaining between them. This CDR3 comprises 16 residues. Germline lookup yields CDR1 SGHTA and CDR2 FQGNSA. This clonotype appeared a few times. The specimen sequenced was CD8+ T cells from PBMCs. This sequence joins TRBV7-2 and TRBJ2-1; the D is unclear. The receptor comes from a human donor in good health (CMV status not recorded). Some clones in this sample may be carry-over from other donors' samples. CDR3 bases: TGTGCCAGCAGCCAGGATGCGGTGAACTCCTACAATGAGCAGTTCTTC. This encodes CASSQDAVNSYNEQFF.